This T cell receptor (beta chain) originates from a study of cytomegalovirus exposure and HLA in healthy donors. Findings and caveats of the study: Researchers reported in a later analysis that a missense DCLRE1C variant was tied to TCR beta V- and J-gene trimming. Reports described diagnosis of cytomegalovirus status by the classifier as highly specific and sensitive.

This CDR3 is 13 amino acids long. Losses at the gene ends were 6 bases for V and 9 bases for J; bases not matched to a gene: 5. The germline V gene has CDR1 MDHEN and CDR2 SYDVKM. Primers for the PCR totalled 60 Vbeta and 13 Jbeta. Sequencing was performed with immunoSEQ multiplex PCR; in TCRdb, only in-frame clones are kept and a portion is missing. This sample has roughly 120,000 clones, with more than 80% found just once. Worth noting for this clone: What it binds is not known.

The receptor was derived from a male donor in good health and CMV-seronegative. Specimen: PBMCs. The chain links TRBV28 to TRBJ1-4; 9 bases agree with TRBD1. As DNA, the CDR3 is TGTGCCAGCAGCTCCGGGACAGGGCAAAAACTGTTTTTT. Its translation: CASSSGTGQKLFF. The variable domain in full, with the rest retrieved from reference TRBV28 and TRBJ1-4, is DVKVTQSSRYLVKRTGEKVFLECVQDMDHENMFWYRQDPGLGLRLIYFSYDVKMKEKGDIPEGYSVSREKKERFSLILESASTNQTSMYLCASSSGTGQKLFFGSGTQLSVL.